This T cell receptor (beta chain) was captured in a study of high-grade serous ovarian cancer treatment subgroups. Study-wide context: Mean per sample: about 14,000 reads, around 7,300 unique TCR beta rearrangements. The study's findings and limits: TCR clonal relatedness correlated positively with neoantigen level. CDR1 and CDR2 were left unanalyzed; analyses focused on CDR3.

A note on this clone: Antigen specificity is unknown.

Tumor samples were obtained before definitive surgery or chemotherapy. Here immunoSEQ multiplex PCR was the method, and the copy in TCRdb shows in-frame clones only, minus some. The table lists over 2,000 clones, around 72% of them singletons, with approximately 8.8% in the top ten. This CDR3 is built from 18 residues. Per the germline V gene, CDR1 is SGHTA and CDR2 is FQGNSA. The J segment lost 4 bases and the V segment lost 5 bases, leaving 13 bases of the junction unmatched. The chain is built from TRBV7-2 and TRBJ2-2; 10 bases are a match to TRBD1. The sequence came from a human donor with high-grade serous ovarian cancer. Sequenced: tumor tissue. For the CDR3, the DNA is TGTGCCAGCAGCCTCCGGGGGAAGACAGGGGGCAGCACCGGGGAGCTGTTTTTT. This codes for CASSLRGKTGGSTGELFF.